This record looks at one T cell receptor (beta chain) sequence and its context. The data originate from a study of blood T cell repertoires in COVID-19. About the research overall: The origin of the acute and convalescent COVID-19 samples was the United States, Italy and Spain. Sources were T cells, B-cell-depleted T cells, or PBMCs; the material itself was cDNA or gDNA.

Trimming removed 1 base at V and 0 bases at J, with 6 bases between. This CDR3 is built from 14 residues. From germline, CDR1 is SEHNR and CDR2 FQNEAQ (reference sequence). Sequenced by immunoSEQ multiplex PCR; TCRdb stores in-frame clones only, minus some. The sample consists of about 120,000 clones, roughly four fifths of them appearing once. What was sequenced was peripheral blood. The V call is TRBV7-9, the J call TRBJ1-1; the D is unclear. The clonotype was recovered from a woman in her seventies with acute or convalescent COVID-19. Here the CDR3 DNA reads TGTGCCAGCAGCTTAGGAACGGTGAACACTGAAGCTTTCTTT. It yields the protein CASSLGTVNTEAFF.